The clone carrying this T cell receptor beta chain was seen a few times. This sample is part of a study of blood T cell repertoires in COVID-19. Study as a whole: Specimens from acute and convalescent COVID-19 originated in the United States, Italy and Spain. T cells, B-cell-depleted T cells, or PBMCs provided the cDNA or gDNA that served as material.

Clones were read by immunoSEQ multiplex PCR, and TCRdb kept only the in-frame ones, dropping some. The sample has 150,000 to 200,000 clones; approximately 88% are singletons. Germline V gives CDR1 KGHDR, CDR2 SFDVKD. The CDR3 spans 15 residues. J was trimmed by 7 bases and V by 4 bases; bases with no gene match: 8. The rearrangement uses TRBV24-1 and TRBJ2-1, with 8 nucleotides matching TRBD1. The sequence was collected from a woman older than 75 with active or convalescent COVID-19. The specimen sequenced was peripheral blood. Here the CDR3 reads CATSDPRTGMNEQFF. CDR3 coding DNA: TGTGCCACCAGTGACCCTCGGACAGGGATGAATGAGCAGTTCTTC.